The 24 T cell receptor beta chains below all came from one sample that was sequenced in a study of vaccination and CD4 T cells after COVID-19. Noted treatment: approximately 9-day PBMC culture with coronavirus spike peptide pools or control peptides (ViraFEST assay). No antigen has been assigned to these receptors. Cultured CD4+ T-cell DNA underwent Oncomine TCR Beta short-read sequencing. A single record per CDR3 protein comes from TCRdb applying MiXCR to the PCR reads. The table shows 3,500 to 4,500 distinct CDR3 sequences, with around 21% occurring only once. Sequenced material: CD4+ T cells from blood, cultured in vitro, taken after SARS-CoV-2 vaccination. These receptors were taken from a human donor who had recovered from COVID-19.

The genes are TRBV12-3 or TRBV12-4 and TRBJ2-7, with no clear D. V lost 4 bases, J lost 4 bases, and 8 bases lay in between. The CDR3 length is 12 residues. The CDR3 coding sequence is TGTGCCAGCAGTTCTACGGAATACGAGCAGTACTTC. Translated, it gives CASSSTEYEQYF.

This clonotype ranks as medium-sized. V is TRBV20-1 and J is TRBJ1-2; D possibly corresponds to TRBD1 (6 bases). Germline V gene lookup returns CDR1 DFQATT and CDR2 SNEGSKA (reference sequence). With 6 bases removed from V and 4 bases from J, the gap between germline ends came to 15 bases. The CDR3 consists of 13 residues. In DNA, the CDR3 is TGCAGTGCGAGTACAGGGTCTAGCTATGGCTACACCTTC. Encoded protein: CSASTGSSYGYTF.

This clonotype was picked up a small number of times. This chain joins TRBV4-1 and TRBJ1-2; D not resolved. Trimming shortened V by 3 bases and J by 8 bases, and 19 bases separated the two germline ends. The germline CDR1 and CDR2 sequences are MGHRA and YSYEKL. The CDR3 contains 15 residues. DNA for the CDR3: TGCGCCAGCAGCCACCGACCTGGGTCCGACCCGGGCTACACCTTC. It translates to CASSHRPGSDPGYTF.

By share, this clonotype ranks as medium-sized (0.01 to 0.1%). The V and J genes are TRBV7-8 and TRBJ2-7; no firm D call. The CDR3 length is 11 residues. V was clipped by 5 bases and J by 6 bases, with 8 bases between them. Germline loops: CDR1 SGHVS, CDR2 FQNEAQ. The CDR3 DNA sequence: TGTGCCAGCAGCCCCCTAAGCGAGCAGTACTTC. Amino acid sequence: CASSPLSEQYF.

This clonotype is medium-sized. The genes are TRBV20-1 and TRBJ2-3, with a possible D match to TRBD2 (5 bases). Trimming took 5 bases from V and 5 from J, leaving 14 bases between them. The CDR3 length is 13 residues. Per the germline V gene, CDR1 is DFQATT and CDR2 is SNEGSKA (reference sequence). DNA of the CDR3: TGCAGTGCTCAGGAGAGGGTAAGAGATACGCAGTATTTT. It encodes CSAQERVRDTQYF.

By proportion, this clonotype is medium-sized (0.01 to 0.1%). The J gene is TRBJ1-1, the V gene TRBV20-1; a weak D match, TRBD1 (6 bases). This CDR3 comprises 14 residues. Trimming took off 3 bases at V and 5 bases at J, with 16 bases between the two ends. Germline-derived CDR1 and CDR2 are DFQATT and SNEGSKA (reference sequence). The CDR3 region has the DNA TGCAGTGCTAGGAAAGTGGGGGCGGCGACTGAAGCTTTCTTT. As protein: CSARKVGAATEAFF.

This rearrangement joins TRBV4-2 to TRBJ2-3, with D possibly TRBD2 on 5 matching bases. CDR3 size: 18 residues. Germline V gene lookup returns CDR1 LGHNA and CDR2 YNFKEQ. V shed 4 bases and J shed 0 bases, with 20 bases lying between them. The CDR3 nucleotides are TGTGCCAGCAGCCCCCTCTTAAGTCCTAGCATTAGCACAGATACGCAGTATTTT. It specifies CASSPLLSPSISTDTQYF.

A remark on this clonotype: This may arise from a read error, as a much more abundant clone is one base away. The V gene is TRBV20-1, the J gene TRBJ1-2; D is undetermined. The CDR3 is 16 amino acids. With 1 base removed from V and 3 bases from J, the gap between germline ends came to 18 bases. Germline CDR1 and CDR2: DFQATT and SNEGSKA (reference sequence). CDR3 amino acids: CSARAVGEARDYGYTF. In DNA form, the CDR3 reads TGCAGTGCTAGAGCGGTTGGGGAAGCCCGCGACTATGGCTACACCTTC.

Points on this clonotype: A far larger clone lies a single base away; this is likely a read error. This chain uses TRBV27 with TRBJ2-7, with no clear D. The germline V gene has CDR1 MNHEY and CDR2 SMNVEV (reference sequence). The CDR3 has 13 amino acids. In nucleotides, the CDR3 is TGTGCCAGCAGCTTATCCGCCACCTACAAGCAGTACTTC. It translates to CASSLSATYKQYF.

V and J are TRBV6-5 and TRBJ1-1; tentative D call: TRBD1 (6 bases). The V end lost 2 bases, the J end lost 4 bases, and 20 bases lay between the germline ends. The CDR3 has 17 residues. CDR1 MNHEY and CDR2 SVGAGI come from the germline V gene. This chain's CDR3 is CASSYNRNRVPSTEAFF. Here the CDR3 DNA reads TGTGCCAGCAGTTACAACCGCAACAGGGTGCCGAGCACTGAAGCTTTCTTT.

The chain uses TRBV20-1 and TRBJ2-2, with 8 nucleotides matching TRBD2. Germline CDR1 is DFQATT and CDR2 is SNEGSKA (reference sequence). Trimming cost V 5 bases and J 6 bases; bases outside gene matches: 5. This CDR3 has 13 residues. The CDR3 reads CSALISGAGELFF. DNA of the CDR3: TGCAGTGCTCTCATTAGCGGGGCCGGGGAGCTGTTTTTT.

The DNA for the CDR3 is TGTGCCAGCAGTCGACAAGGGGGTTCGGTCACCGGGGAGCTGTTTTTT. The encoded protein is CASSRQGGSVTGELFF. The chain links TRBV28 to TRBJ2-2; D perhaps matches TRBD1 (6 bases). The germline CDR1 and CDR2 sequences are MDHEN and SYDVKM. This CDR3 has 16 residues. V gave up 5 bases and J gave up 4 bases, with 17 bases separating them.

This clonotype was counted only a few times. The chain uses TRBV19 and TRBJ1-2; the D is unclear. The germline gives CDR1 LNHDA, CDR2 SQIVND (reference sequence). The CDR3 length is 12 residues. V was shortened by 5 bases and J by 6 bases, with 10 bases between the two germline ends. The CDR3 coding sequence is TGTGCCAGTAGTCGACGGACGGATGGCTACACCTTC. Translated: CASSRRTDGYTF.

The rearrangement joins TRBV4-2 to TRBJ1-2; 9 bases fit TRBD1. This CDR3 spans 14 amino acids. J was trimmed by 3 bases and V by 6 bases; bases with no gene match: 5. Germline V gives CDR1 LGHNA, CDR2 YNFKEQ. CDR3 bases: TGTGCCAGCAGTGGGACAGGGAGCCACTATGGCTACACCTTC. Protein product: CASSGTGSHYGYTF.

DNA of the CDR3: TGCGCCAGCAGCCCGGCGGGCGGGAACTCCTACGAGCAGTACTTC. Protein product: CASSPAGGNSYEQYF. The genes are TRBV5-1 and TRBJ2-7, with a possible D match to TRBD2 (6 bases). This CDR3 has 15 amino acids. The germline gives CDR1 SGHRS, CDR2 YFSETQ. V lost 4 bases and J 0 bases, leaving 14 bases between the germline ends.

By share, this clonotype ranks as medium-sized. The rearrangement uses TRBV7-9 and TRBJ1-2; 12 nucleotides agree with TRBD1. V gave up 1 base and J gave up 8 bases; unmatched junction bases: 11. Germline assignment: CDR1 SEHNR and CDR2 FQNEAQ (reference sequence). The CDR3 is 17 amino acids. CDR3 coding DNA: TGTGCCAGCAGCTTAGGGGGTACCGGGACAGGGGGCAGAGGCTACACCTTC. Protein: CASSLGGTGTGGRGYTF.

This clonotype was counted only a few times. The rearrangement links TRBV7-3 to TRBJ2-1; D not certain. V was cut by 4 bases and J by 0 bases, with 13 bases left in between. The CDR3 sequence is 16 residues long. CDR1 is SGHTA, CDR2 FQGTGA, per germline. The CDR3 spells CASSSLGQSSYNEQFF. CDR3 DNA: TGTGCCAGCAGCTCCCTCGGCCAAAGCTCCTACAATGAGCAGTTCTTC. Full variable domain (outside the CDR3, taken from reference TRBV7-3 and TRBJ2-1): GAGVSQTPSNKVTEKGKYVELRCDPISGHTALYWYRQSLGQGPEFLIYFQGTGAADDSGLPNDRFFAVRPEGSVSTLKIQRTERGDSAVYLCASSSLGQSSYNEQFFGPGTRLTVL.

This clonotype was counted between two and nine times. The chain joins TRBV5-6 to TRBJ1-2, with TRBD1 matching 7 bases. The CDR3 totals 17 residues. Germline CDR1 and CDR2: SGHDT and YYEEEE. Germline trimming cut 3 bases from V and 0 bases from J; bases unmatched to any gene: 11. The CDR3 sequence is CASSSLWDRISNYGYTF. The CDR3 DNA reads TGTGCCAGCAGCTCCCTATGGGACAGAATATCTAACTATGGCTACACCTTC.

The genes are TRBV29-1 and TRBJ2-3; D uncertain. Germline CDR1 and CDR2: SQVTM and ANQGSEA. This CDR3 is 13 amino acids long. Between the trimmed V and J ends, which lost 4 bases and 2 bases, there was a span of 10 bases. In nucleotides, the CDR3 is TGCAGCGTTGGGAGCCTCCTCACAGATACGCAGTATTTT. Its translation: CSVGSLLTDTQYF.

This clonotype was counted a few times. The chain is built from TRBV6-1 and TRBJ1-1, with 7 bases fitting TRBD1. CDR1 is MNHNS and CDR2 is SASEGT in the germline V gene. V lost 4 bases to trimming and J lost 5 bases; unmatched junction nucleotides: 10. The CDR3 runs 15 residues. Here the CDR3 DNA reads TGTGCCAGCAGTGTCACCGCTCAGGGGGGAACTGAAGCTTTCTTT. Translated: CASSVTAQGGTEAFF.

This clonotype is deemed medium-sized (0.01 to 0.1%). The V and J genes are TRBV7-3 and TRBJ1-6; D gene ambiguous. Germline CDR1 and CDR2: SGHTA and FQGTGA. The CDR3 totals 13 residues. Trimming cost V 5 bases and J 6 bases, with 8 bases left between them. CDR3 sequence: CASSRGPNSPLHF. CDR3 sequence (DNA): TGTGCCAGCAGCCGGGGTCCTAATTCACCCCTCCACTTT.

The chain has TRBV10-3 and TRBJ1-1; D gene unclear. CDR3 length: 12 amino acids. Germline values: CDR1 ENHRY, CDR2 SYGVKD. Trimming left V 0 bases short and J 8 bases short, with 7 bases between. The CDR3 DNA follows: TGTGCCATCAGTGAGTCGTGGGGAGAAGCTTTCTTT. This encodes CAISESWGEAFF.

The V call is TRBV6-4, the J call TRBJ2-1; tentatively, D is TRBD1 or TRBD2 (5 bases each). CDR1 and CDR2 (germline): MRHNA, SNTAGT. The ends were cut back, 3 bases at V and 7 bases at J, with 13 bases in the middle. This CDR3 has 14 residues. The CDR3, as DNA: TGTGCCAGCAGTGAGGGGACCGGGGAGAATGAGCAGTTCTTC. It encodes CASSEGTGENEQFF.

Judged by abundance, this clonotype is medium-sized. The J gene is TRBJ1-2, the V gene TRBV7-3; D uncertain. From germline, CDR1 is SGHTA and CDR2 FQGTGA. V was pared by 3 bases and J by 6 bases, with 14 bases between. The CDR3 is 14 residues long. CDR3 loop: CASSFGQESHGYTF. In DNA, the CDR3 is TGTGCCAGCAGCTTTGGGCAGGAGAGCCATGGCTACACCTTC.